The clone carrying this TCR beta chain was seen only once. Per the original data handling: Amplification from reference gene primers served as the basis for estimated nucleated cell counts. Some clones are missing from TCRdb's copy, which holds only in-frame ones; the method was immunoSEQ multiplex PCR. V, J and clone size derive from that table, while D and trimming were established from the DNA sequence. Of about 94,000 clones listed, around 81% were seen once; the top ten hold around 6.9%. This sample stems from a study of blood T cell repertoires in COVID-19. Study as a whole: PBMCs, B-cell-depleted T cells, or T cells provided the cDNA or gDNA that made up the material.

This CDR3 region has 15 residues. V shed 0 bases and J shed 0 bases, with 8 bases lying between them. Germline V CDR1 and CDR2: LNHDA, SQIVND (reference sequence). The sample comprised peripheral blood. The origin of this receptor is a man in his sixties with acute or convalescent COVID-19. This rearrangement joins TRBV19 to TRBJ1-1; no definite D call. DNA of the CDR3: TGTGCCAGTAGTATAGAGGGCGCCATGAACACTGAAGCTTTCTTT. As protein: CASSIEGAMNTEAFF.